This T cell receptor (beta chain) came from a study of blood T cell repertoires in COVID-19. The V segment lost 0 bases and the J segment 5 bases; nucleotides outside the gene matches: 10. There are 18 residues in the CDR3. This clone was seen only a few times. Repertoires were generated with immunoSEQ multiplex PCR, while TCRdb's copy carries only in-frame clones and drops some. There are 90,000 or so clones in the sample; around three quarters occur only once, and 20% to 25% lies in the top ten. V is TRBV23-1 and J is TRBJ2-1; 10 bases are shared with TRBD1. TRBV23-1 is reported as an ORF; its role is uncertain. The specimen was peripheral blood. This receptor was identified in an older woman in a cohort sampled during active or convalescent COVID-19. The CDR3 DNA reads TGCGCCAGCAGTCAATCGGGGACAGGGGAAACGACAGACAATGAGCAGTTCTTC. Amino acids: CASSQSGTGETTDNEQFF.